These 5 T cell receptor beta chains were all obtained from the same sample, sequenced in a study of cytomegalovirus exposure and HLA in healthy donors. Primers for the PCR totalled 60 Vbeta and 13 Jbeta. Some clones are missing from TCRdb's copy, which holds only in-frame ones; the method was immunoSEQ multiplex PCR. This table holds 150,000 to 200,000 clones, roughly 84% found once. The sample consisted of PBMCs. Receptor source: a woman between 45 and 65 years old in good health and CMV-seropositive.

This chain uses TRBV6-6 with TRBJ2-7, with TRBD1 matching over 9 bases. Trimming cost V 4 bases and J 2 bases; bases outside gene matches: 6. Germline V lookup: CDR1 MNHNY, CDR2 SVGAGI (reference sequence). The CDR3 has 15 residues. CDR3 in amino acids: CASSSQTGGAYEQYF. Written as DNA, the CDR3 is TGTGCCAGCAGTTCCCAAACAGGGGGCGCCTACGAGCAGTACTTC.

CDR3 coding DNA: TGCGCCAGCAGCCGGGACAGGGACACCGGGGAGCTGTTTTTT. Its translation: CASSRDRDTGELFF. The chain combines TRBV5-1 with TRBJ2-2; 9 bases align to TRBD1. The V gene end was trimmed by 4 bases and the J gene end by 3 bases; junction bases not matched to a gene: 1. Germline lookup yields CDR1 SGHRS and CDR2 YFSETQ. The length of the CDR3 is 14 residues.

The V and J genes are TRBV27 and TRBJ1-5; no reliable D call. Trimming pared 6 bases from V and 0 bases from J, leaving 6 bases between. The CDR3 consists of 13 residues. Germline V gives CDR1 MNHEY, CDR2 SMNVEV (reference sequence). In nucleotides, the CDR3 is TGTGCCAGCAGGCCAGATAGCAATCAGCCCCAGCATTTT. Translation: CASRPDSNQPQHF.

This clone was recorded a few times. The chain has TRBV7-9 and TRBJ1-4; 7 positions agree with TRBD1. The V gene's germline CDR1 is SEHNR and CDR2 FQNEAQ (reference sequence). The CDR3 is made up of 14 amino acids. The junction had 6 bases not matched to a gene; V was cut back by 4 bases and J by 7 bases. CDR3: CASSSGGTAEKLFF. For the CDR3, the DNA is TGTGCCAGCAGCTCGGGGGGGACAGCTGAAAAACTGTTTTTT.

The chain has TRBV28 and TRBJ2-1, with TRBD2 identical over 10 bases. Germline values: CDR1 MDHEN, CDR2 SYDVKM. The V and J ends lost 5 bases and 6 bases, in that order; junction bases with no gene match: 7. The CDR3 has 15 amino acids. Written as DNA, the CDR3 is TGTGCCAGCAGTGCGAGCGGGGGGGCCGCCAATGAGCAGTTCTTC. It is translated as CASSASGGAANEQFF.